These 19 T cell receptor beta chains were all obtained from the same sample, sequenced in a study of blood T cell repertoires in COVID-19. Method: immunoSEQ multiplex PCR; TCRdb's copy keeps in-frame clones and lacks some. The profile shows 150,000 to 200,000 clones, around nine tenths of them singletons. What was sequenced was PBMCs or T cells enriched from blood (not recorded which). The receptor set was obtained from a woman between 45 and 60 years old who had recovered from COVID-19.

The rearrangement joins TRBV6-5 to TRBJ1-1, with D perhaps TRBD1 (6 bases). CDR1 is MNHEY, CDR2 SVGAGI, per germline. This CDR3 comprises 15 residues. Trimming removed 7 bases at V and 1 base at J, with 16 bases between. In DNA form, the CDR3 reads TGTGCCAGCACCTCATTAGGGGGTTGGAACACTGAAGCTTTCTTT. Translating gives CASTSLGGWNTEAFF.

The CDR3 DNA reads TGTGCCAGCAGCCCGCTGGGAGGGAAGGGACAAGAGACCCAGTACTTC. Translation: CASSPLGGKGQETQYF. This chain connects TRBV5-6 to TRBJ2-5; 7 positions match TRBD2. J was trimmed by 2 bases and V by 4 bases; bases with no gene match: 11. Per germline, CDR1 SGHDT and CDR2 YYEEEE. The CDR3 runs 16 residues.

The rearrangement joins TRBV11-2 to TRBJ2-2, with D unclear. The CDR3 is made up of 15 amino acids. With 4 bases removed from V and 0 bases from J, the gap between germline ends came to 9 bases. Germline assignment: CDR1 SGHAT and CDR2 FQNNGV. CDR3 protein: CASSSLASNTGELFF. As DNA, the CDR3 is TGTGCCAGCAGCTCTCTGGCCTCGAACACCGGGGAGCTGTTTTTT.

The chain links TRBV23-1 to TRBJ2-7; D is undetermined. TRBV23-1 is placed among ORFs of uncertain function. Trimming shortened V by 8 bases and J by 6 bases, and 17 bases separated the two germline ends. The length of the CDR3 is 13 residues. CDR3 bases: TGCGCCAGCCTCCCTCGGTTGCCCCCCGAGCAGTACTTC. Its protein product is CASLPRLPPEQYF.

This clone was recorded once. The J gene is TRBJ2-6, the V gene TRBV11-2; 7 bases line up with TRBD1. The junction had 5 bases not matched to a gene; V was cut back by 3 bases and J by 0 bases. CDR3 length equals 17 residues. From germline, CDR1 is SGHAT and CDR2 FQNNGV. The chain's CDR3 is CASSFRQGGSGANVLTF. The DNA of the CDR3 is TGTGCCAGCAGCTTCCGACAGGGTGGCTCTGGGGCCAACGTCCTGACTTTC.

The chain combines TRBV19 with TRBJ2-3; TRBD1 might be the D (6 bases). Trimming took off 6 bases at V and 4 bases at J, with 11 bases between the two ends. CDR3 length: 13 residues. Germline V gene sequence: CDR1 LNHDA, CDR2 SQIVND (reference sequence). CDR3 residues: CASSWGRADTQYF. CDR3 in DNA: TGTGCCAGTAGCTGGGGGCGCGCAGATACGCAGTATTTT.

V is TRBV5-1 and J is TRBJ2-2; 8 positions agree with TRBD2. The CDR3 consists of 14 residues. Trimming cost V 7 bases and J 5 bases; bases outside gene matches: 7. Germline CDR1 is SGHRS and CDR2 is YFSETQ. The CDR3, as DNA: TGCGCCAGCCGGGAGGGGAACCCGACCGGGGAGCTGTTTTTT. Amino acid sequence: CASREGNPTGELFF.

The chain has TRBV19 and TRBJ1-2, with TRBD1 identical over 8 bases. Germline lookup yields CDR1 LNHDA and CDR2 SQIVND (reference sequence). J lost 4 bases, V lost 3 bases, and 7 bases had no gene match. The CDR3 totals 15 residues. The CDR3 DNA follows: TGTGCCAGTAGTATTGTGCAGGGGGCCCTCTATGGCTACACCTTC. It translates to CASSIVQGALYGYTF.

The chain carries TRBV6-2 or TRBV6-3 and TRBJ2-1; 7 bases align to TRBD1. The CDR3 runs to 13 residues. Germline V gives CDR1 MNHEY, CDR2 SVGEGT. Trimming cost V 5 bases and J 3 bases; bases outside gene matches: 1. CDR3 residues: CASSNRGYNEQFF. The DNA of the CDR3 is TGTGCCAGCAGTAACAGGGGCTACAATGAGCAGTTCTTC.

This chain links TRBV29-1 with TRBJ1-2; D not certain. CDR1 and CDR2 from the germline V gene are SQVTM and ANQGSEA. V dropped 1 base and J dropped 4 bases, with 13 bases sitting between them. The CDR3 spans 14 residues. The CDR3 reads CSVEGTVLGYGYTF. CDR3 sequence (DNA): TGCAGCGTTGAAGGGACCGTACTAGGCTATGGCTACACCTTC.

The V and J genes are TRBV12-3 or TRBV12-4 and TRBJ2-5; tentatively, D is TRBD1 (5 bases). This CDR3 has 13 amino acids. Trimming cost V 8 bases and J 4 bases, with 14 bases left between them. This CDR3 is CASGSQERETQYF. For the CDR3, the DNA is TGTGCCAGCGGTTCACAGGAACGAGAGACCCAGTACTTC.

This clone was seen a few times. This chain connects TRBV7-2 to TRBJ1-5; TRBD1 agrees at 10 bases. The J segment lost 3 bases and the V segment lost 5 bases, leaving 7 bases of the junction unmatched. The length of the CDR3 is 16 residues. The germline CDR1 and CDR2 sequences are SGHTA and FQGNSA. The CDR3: CASSQSGQGVNQPQHF. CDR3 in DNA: TGTGCCAGCAGCCAGAGTGGACAGGGGGTCAATCAGCCCCAGCATTTT.

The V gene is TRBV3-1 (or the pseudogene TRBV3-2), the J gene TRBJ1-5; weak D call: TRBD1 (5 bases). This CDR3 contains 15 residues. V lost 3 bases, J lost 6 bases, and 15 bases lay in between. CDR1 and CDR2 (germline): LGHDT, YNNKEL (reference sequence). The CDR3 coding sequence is TGTGCCAGCAGCCACGGCAGGGTGAGTGGTCAGCCCCAGCATTTT. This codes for CASSHGRVSGQPQHF.

CDR3 DNA: TGTGCCAGCAGCCCAAGACTAGCGGGGGCCCAAGAGACCCAGTACTTC. Encoded protein: CASSPRLAGAQETQYF. V gene TRBV11-3 combines with J gene TRBJ2-5; 12 nucleotides match TRBD2. The CDR3 runs to 16 residues. Germline CDR1 SGHNT, CDR2 YENEEA. The V and J ends lost 5 bases and 1 base, in that order; junction bases with no gene match: 5.

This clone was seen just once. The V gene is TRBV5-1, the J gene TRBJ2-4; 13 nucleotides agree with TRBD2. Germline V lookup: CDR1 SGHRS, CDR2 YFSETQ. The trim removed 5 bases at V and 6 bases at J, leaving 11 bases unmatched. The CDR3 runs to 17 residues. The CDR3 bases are TGCGCCAGCAGTTACGGACTAGCGGGGGAGAGGGGAAACATTCAGTACTTC. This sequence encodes CASSYGLAGERGNIQYF.

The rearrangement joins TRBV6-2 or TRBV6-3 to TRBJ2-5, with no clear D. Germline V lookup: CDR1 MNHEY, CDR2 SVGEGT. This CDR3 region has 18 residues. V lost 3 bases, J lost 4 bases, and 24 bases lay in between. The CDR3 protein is CASSYLRVGYRLGETQYF. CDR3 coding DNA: TGTGCCAGCAGTTATCTCCGCGTGGGCTATAGGTTAGGAGAGACCCAGTACTTC.

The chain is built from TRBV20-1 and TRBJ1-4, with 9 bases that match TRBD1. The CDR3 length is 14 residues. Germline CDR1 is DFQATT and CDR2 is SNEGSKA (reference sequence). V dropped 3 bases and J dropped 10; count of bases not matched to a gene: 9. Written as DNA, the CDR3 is TGCAGTGCTAGTGGGGACAGGGAGGATGGAAAACTGTTTTTT. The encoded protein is CSASGDREDGKLFF.

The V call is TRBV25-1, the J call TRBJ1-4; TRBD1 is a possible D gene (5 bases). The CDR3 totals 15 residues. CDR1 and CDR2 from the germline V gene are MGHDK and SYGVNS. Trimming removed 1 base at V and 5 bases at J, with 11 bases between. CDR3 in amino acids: CASSELAGSNEKLFF. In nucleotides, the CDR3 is TGTGCCAGCAGTGAATTGGCAGGGTCCAATGAAAAACTGTTTTTT. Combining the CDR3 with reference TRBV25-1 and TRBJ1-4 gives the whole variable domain EADIYQTPRYLVIGTGKKITLECSQTMGHDKMYWYQQDPGMELHLIHYSYGVNSTEKGDLSSESTVSRIRTEHFPLTLESARPSHTSQYLCASSELAGSNEKLFFGSGTQLSVL.

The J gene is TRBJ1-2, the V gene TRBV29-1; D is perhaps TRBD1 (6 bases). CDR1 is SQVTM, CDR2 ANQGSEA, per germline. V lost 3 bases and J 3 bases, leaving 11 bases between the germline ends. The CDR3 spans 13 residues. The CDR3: CSVDPGQDYGYTF. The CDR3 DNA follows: TGCAGCGTTGACCCGGGACAAGACTATGGCTACACCTTC.